This T cell receptor (beta chain) was sequenced in a study of Ad26.COV2.S vaccination and SARS-CoV-2 variants. Whole-study context: The authors gave Ad26.COV2.S intramuscularly, either once or twice 56 days apart.

General study points: Vaccine recipients showed a spike-specific TCR breadth that was higher than in placebo recipients. The breadth of spike-specific CD8+ and CD4+ T cell responses after vaccination was reportedly substantial.

Remarks on this clone: Its antigen remains unidentified.

Sequenced by immunoSEQ multiplex PCR; TCRdb stores in-frame clones only, minus some. The sample has approximately 500,000 clones, around 90% seen once; the top ten hold roughly 13%. The V segment lost 5 bases and the J segment 0 bases; nucleotides outside the gene matches: 16. The CDR3 totals 20 residues. Germline values: CDR1 LNHNV, CDR2 YYDKDF (reference sequence). The sample's treatment: 15 to 20 received Ad26.COV2.S at low or high dose, single or two shots; several received placebo; per-sample allocation not given. Specimen acquisition occurred on day 63 following the initial vaccine or placebo injection.

The origin of this receptor is a person between 18 and 60 years old who received the Ad26.COV2.S COVID-19 vaccine or a placebo. Sequencing was performed on peripheral blood, taken in a trial of Ad26.COV2.S vaccine versus placebo. The chain employs TRBV15 and TRBJ2-7, with 13 nucleotides matching TRBD2. CDR3 DNA sequence: TGTGCCACCAGCGGGGGGGGACTAGCGGGACTTAAACCGCCCTCCTACGAGCAGTACTTC. Its protein is CATSGGGLAGLKPPSYEQYF.